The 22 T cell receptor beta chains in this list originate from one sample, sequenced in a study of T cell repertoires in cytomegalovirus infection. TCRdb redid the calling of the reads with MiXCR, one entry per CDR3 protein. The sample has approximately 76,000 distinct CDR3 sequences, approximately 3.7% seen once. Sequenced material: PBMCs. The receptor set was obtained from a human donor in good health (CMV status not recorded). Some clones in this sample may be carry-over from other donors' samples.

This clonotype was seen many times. The CDR3 DNA is TGCGCCAGCAGCCGACGCGTAACCGGGACAGGAATCACAGATACGCAGTATTTT. Residues: CASSRRVTGTGITDTQYF. The chain couples TRBV4-3 to TRBJ2-3; 8 nucleotides agree with TRBD1. V shed 4 bases and J 2 bases; nucleotides not matched to a gene: 14. The germline CDR1 and CDR2 sequences are LGHNA and YSLEER. The CDR3 has 18 residues.

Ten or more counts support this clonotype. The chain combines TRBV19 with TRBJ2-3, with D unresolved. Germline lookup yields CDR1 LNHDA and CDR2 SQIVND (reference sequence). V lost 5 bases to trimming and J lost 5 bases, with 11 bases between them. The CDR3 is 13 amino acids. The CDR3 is CASSLKRGDTQYF. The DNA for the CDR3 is TGTGCCAGTAGTCTCAAACGAGGAGATACGCAGTATTTT.

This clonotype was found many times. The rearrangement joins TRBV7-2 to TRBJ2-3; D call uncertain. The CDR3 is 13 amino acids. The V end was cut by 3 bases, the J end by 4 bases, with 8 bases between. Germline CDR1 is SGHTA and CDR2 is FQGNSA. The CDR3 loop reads CASSFERADTQYF. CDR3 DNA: TGTGCCAGCAGCTTTGAAAGGGCAGATACGCAGTATTTT.

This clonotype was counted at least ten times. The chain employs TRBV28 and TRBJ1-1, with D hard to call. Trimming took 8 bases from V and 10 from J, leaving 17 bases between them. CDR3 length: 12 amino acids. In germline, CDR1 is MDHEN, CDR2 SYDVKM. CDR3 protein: CASQGYTQGAFF. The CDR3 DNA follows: TGTGCCAGCCAAGGGTACACCCAAGGAGCTTTCTTT.

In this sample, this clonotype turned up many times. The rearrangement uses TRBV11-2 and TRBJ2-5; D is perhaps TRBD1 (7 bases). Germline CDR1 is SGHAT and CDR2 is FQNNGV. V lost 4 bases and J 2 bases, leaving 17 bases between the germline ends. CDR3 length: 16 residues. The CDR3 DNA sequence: TGTGCCAGCAGCTCACAGGGGAGGAGGGCACAAGAGACCCAGTACTTC. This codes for CASSSQGRRAQETQYF.

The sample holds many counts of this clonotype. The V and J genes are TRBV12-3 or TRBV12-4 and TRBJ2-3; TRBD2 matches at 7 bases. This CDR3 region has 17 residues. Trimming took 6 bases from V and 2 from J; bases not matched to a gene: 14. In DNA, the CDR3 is TGTGCCAGCAGACTTGGGGCGGGGGATGGGTTCACAGATACGCAGTATTTT. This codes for CASRLGAGDGFTDTQYF.

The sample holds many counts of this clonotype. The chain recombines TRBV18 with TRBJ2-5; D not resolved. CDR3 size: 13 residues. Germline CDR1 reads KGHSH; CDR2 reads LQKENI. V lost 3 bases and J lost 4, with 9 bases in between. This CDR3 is CASSPSSRETQYF. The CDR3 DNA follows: TGTGCCAGCTCACCTTCCTCGAGAGAGACCCAGTACTTC.

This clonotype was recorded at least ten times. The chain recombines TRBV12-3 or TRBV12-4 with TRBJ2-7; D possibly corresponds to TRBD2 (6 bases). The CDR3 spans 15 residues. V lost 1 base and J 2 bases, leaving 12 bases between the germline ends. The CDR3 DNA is TGTGCCAGCAGTTTAGGGGGCGGGGCGACCTACGAGCAGTACTTC. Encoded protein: CASSLGGGATYEQYF.

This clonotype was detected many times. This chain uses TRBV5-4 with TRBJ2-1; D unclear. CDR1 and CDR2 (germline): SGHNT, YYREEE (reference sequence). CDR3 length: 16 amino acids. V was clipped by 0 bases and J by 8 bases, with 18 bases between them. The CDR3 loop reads CASSLEFRLLRDEQFF. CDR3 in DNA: TGTGCCAGCAGCTTGGAATTTAGGCTGCTCCGCGATGAGCAGTTCTTC.

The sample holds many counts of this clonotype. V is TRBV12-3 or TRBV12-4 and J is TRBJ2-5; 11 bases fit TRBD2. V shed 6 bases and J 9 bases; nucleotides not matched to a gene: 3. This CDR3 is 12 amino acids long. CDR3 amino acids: CASRGTSGAQYF. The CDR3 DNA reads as TGTGCCAGCAGGGGGACTAGCGGTGCCCAGTACTTC.

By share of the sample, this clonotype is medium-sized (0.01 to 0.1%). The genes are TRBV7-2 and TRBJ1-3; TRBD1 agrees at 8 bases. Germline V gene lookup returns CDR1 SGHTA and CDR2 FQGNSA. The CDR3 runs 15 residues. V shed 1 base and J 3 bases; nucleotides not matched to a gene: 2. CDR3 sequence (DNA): TGTGCCAGCAGCTTAGGGACAGGGCTTGGAAACACCATATATTTT. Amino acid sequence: CASSLGTGLGNTIYF.

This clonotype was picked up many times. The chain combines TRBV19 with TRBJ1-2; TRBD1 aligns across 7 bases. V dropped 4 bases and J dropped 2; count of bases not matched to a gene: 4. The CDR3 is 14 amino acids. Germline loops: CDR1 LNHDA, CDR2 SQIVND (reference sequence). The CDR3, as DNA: TGTGCCAGTAGTACCACGGGACAGAACTATGGCTACACCTTC. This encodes CASSTTGQNYGYTF.

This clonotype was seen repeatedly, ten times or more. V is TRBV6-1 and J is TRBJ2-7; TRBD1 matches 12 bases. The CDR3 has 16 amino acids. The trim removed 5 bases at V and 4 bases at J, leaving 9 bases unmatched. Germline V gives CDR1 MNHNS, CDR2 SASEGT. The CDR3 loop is CASSNAPGQGAYEQYF. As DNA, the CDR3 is TGTGCCAGCAGTAATGCTCCGGGACAGGGGGCGTACGAGCAGTACTTC.

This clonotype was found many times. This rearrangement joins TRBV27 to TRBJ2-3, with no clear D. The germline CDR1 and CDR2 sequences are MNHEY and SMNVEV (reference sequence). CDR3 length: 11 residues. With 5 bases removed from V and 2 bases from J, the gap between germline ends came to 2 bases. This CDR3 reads CASSHTDTQYF. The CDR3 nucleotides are TGTGCCAGCAGTCACACAGATACGCAGTATTTT.

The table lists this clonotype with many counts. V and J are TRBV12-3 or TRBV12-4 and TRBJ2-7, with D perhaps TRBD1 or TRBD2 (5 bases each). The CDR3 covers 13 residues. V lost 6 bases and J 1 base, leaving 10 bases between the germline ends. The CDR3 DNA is TGTGCCAGCAGAGGGACCGAATCCTACGAGCAGTACTTC. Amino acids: CASRGTESYEQYF.

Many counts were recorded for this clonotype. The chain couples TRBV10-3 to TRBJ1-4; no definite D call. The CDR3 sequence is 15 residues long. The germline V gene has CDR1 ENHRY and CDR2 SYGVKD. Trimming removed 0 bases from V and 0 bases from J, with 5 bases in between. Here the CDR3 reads CAISESATTNEKLFF. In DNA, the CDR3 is TGTGCCATCAGTGAGTCGGCAACAACTAATGAAAAACTGTTTTTT.

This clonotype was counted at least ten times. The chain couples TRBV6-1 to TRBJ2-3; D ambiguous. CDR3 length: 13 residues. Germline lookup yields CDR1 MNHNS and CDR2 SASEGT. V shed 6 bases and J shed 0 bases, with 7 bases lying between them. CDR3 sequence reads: CASSSTSTDTQYF. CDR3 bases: TGTGCCAGCAGCTCGACTAGCACAGATACGCAGTATTTT.

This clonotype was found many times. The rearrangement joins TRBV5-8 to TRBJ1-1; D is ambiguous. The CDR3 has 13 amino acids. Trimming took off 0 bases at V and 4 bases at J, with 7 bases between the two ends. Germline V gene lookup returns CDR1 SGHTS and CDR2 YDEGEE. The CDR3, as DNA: TGTGCCAGCAGCTTGGATCAGGTCACTGAAGCTTTCTTT. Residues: CASSLDQVTEAFF.

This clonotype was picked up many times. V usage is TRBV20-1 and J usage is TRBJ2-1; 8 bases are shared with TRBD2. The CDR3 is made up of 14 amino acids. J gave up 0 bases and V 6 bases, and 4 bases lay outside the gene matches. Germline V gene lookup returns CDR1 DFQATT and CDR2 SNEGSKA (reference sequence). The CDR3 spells CSAELAASYNEQFF. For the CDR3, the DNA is TGCAGTGCGGAACTAGCGGCCTCCTACAATGAGCAGTTCTTC.

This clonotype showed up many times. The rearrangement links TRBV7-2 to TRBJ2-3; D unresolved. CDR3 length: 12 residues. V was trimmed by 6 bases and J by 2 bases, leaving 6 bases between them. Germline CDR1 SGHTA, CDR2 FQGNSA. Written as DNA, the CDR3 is TGTGCCAGCAGTCCCCACACAGATACGCAGTATTTT. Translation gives CASSPHTDTQYF.

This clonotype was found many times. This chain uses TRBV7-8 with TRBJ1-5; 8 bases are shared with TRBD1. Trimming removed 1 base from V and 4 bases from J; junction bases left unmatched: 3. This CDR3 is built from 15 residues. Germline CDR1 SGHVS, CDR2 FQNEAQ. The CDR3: CASSLGGQGNQPQHF. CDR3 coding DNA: TGTGCCAGCAGCTTAGGTGGACAGGGAAATCAGCCCCAGCATTTT. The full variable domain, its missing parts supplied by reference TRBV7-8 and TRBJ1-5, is GAGVSQSPRYKVAKRGQDVALRCDPISGHVSLFWYQQALGQGPEFLTYFQNEAQLDKSGLPSDRFFAERPEGSVSTLKIQRTQQEDSAVYLCASSLGGQGNQPQHFGDGTRLSIL.

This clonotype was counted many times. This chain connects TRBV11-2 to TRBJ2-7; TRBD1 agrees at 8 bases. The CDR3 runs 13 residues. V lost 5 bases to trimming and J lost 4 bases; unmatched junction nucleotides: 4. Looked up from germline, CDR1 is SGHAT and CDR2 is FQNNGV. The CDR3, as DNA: TGTGCCAGCAGCGGACAGGGTGATTACGAGCAGTACTTC. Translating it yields CASSGQGDYEQYF. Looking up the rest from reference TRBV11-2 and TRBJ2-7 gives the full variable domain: EAGVAQSPRYKIIEKRQSVAFWCNPISGHATLYWYQQILGQGPKLLIQFQNNGVVDDSQLPKDRFSAERLKGVDSTLKIQPAKLEDSAVYLCASSGQGDYEQYFGPGTRLTVT.